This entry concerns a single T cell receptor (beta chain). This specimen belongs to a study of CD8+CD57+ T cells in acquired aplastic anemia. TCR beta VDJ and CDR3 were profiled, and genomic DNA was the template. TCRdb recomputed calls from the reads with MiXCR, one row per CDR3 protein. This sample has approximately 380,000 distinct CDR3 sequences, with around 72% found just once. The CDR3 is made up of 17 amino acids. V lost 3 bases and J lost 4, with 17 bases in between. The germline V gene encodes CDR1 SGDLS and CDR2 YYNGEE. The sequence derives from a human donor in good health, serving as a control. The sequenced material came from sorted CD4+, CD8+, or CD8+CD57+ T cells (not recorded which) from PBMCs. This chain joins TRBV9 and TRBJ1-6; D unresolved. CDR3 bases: TGTGCCAGCAGCGAATTTCGGGGTCAGCCATATAATTCACCCCTCCACTTT. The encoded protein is CASSEFRGQPYNSPLHF. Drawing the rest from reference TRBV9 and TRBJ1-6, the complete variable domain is DSGVTQTPKHLITATGQRVTLRCSPRSGDLSVYWYQQSLDQGLQFLIQYYNGEERAKGNILERFSAQQFPDLHSELNLSSLELGDSALYFCASSEFRGQPYNSPLHFGNGTRLTVT.